Reported below is one TCR beta chain. This sample is part of a study of cytomegalovirus exposure and HLA in healthy donors. The study ran its PCR with 60 Vbeta and 13 Jbeta primers. Clones were sequenced by immunoSEQ multiplex PCR, and TCRdb holds only the in-frame ones, with some missing. The table has 200,000 or so clones, about 70% seen once. Germline V gives CDR1 LNHNV, CDR2 YYDKDF (reference sequence). V gave up 0 bases and J gave up 8 bases; unmatched junction bases: 3. The CDR3 consists of 13 residues. The chain couples TRBV15 to TRBJ1-1; 7 positions agree with TRBD1. This TCR came from a middle-aged man in good health and CMV-seropositive. Material: PBMCs. Written as DNA, the CDR3 is TGTGCCACCAGCAGAGAAGTGACAGGGGAAGCTTTCTTT. It yields the protein CATSREVTGEAFF. Full variable domain (remainder filled in from reference TRBV15 and TRBJ1-1): DAMVIQNPRYQVTQFGKPVTLSCSQTLNHNVMYWYQQKSSQAPKLLFHYYDKDFNNEADTPDNFQSRRPNTSFCFLDIRSPGLGDTAMYLCATSREVTGEAFFGQGTRLTVV.